These 18 T cell receptor beta chains were sequenced from one sample in a study of T cell repertoires in cytomegalovirus infection. These receptors' antigens are unknown. In TCRdb, the reads were re-called with MiXCR into one record per CDR3 protein. The sample includes approximately 910,000 distinct CDR3 sequences, around 29% of them seen just once. This specimen consisted of cultured CD8+ T cells from PBMCs, obtained from culture after CMV antigen stimulation. These receptors were collected from a human donor in good health (CMV status not recorded). Some clones in this sample may be carry-over from other donors' samples.

The V call is TRBV9, the J call TRBJ2-3; D is perhaps TRBD1 or TRBD2 (5 bases each). The CDR3 spans 13 residues. Germline CDR1 SGDLS, CDR2 YYNGEE. Trimming pared 7 bases from V and 5 bases from J, leaving 14 bases between. The CDR3 is CASGGQGEDTQYF. CDR3 DNA: TGTGCCAGCGGGGGTCAAGGGGAAGATACGCAGTATTTT.

Note on this clonotype: This may arise from a read error, as a much more abundant clone is one base away. The chain's CDR3 is CASNIGRELFF. The CDR3, as DNA: TGTGCCAGCAACATCGGCCGGGAGCTGTTTTTT. This chain connects TRBV7-2 to TRBJ2-2; no clear D gene. The germline V and J ends were trimmed by 7 bases and 9 bases, with 9 bases remaining between them. The CDR3 covers 11 residues. Germline V gives CDR1 SGHTA, CDR2 FQGNSA.

On this clonotype: The junction and the germline gene differ at one end; a read error may be behind it. V and J are TRBV4-1 and TRBJ2-2; TRBD2 matches 7 bases. The CDR3 consists of 16 residues. Germline V gene data show CDR1 as MGHRA and CDR2 as YSYEKL. CDR3 protein: CASSQDRGLPTGELFF. For the CDR3, the DNA is TGTGCCAGCAGCCAAGATCGGGGACTACCAACCGGGGAGCTGTTTTTT.

The chain is built from TRBV27 and TRBJ2-3; D not certain. V lost 3 bases and J 6 bases, leaving 10 bases between the germline ends. Germline V gene data show CDR1 as MNHEY and CDR2 as SMNVEV (reference sequence). This CDR3 contains 13 residues. The chain's CDR3 is CASSLLAQDTQYF. For the CDR3, the DNA is TGTGCCAGCAGTTTGTTGGCGCAGGATACGCAGTATTTT.

This clonotype was recorded a few times. This chain uses TRBV14 with TRBJ2-3; possible D gene TRBD2, 6 bases. Trimming removed 2 bases at V and 2 bases at J, with 14 bases between. Germline V gives CDR1 SGHDN, CDR2 FVKESK. This CDR3 contains 16 residues. The chain's CDR3 is CASSQLSGVFTDTQYF. CDR3 DNA sequence: TGTGCCAGCAGCCAATTATCGGGAGTTTTCACAGATACGCAGTATTTT.

This clonotype has a handful of counts. The V call is TRBV6-1, the J call TRBJ2-1, with 8 positions matching TRBD2. Trimming cost V 5 bases and J 12 bases; bases outside gene matches: 18. This CDR3 contains 16 residues. In germline, CDR1 is MNHNS, CDR2 SASEGT. Here the CDR3 reads CASSMGVRGGGITQFF. In DNA form, the CDR3 reads TGTGCCAGCAGTATGGGGGTGAGGGGCGGGGGGATCACGCAGTTCTTC.

Only a few counts were recorded for this clonotype. The chain is built from TRBV12-5 and TRBJ1-2; D perhaps matches TRBD1 (6 bases). Looked up from germline, CDR1 is LGHNT and CDR2 is FRNRAP. V lost 6 bases and J lost 3, with 23 bases in between. This CDR3 has 17 amino acids. The CDR3 DNA reads TGTGCTAGTGGCTTTCTTGTCAGGGAGGGGGACGACTATGGCTACACCTTC. Translation gives CASGFLVREGDDYGYTF.

J is TRBJ2-3 and V is TRBV25-1; a possible D gene is TRBD2 (5 bases). V lost 1 base and J lost 4, with 9 bases in between. The CDR3 runs 14 residues. Per germline, CDR1 MGHDK and CDR2 SYGVNS. The CDR3 DNA follows: TGTGCCAGCAGTGAATTTCGAGGGTCAGATACGCAGTATTTT. It is translated as CASSEFRGSDTQYF.

This clonotype was observed a few times. This chain connects TRBV6-4 to TRBJ2-2; D gene ambiguous. The CDR3 is 14 amino acids. Between the trimmed V and J ends, which lost 0 bases and 7 bases, there was a span of 9 bases. CDR1 is MRHNA and CDR2 is SNTAGT in the germline V gene. In nucleotides, the CDR3 is TGTGCCAGCAGTGACTCGAACGATGGCGGGGAGCTGTTTTTT. It yields the protein CASSDSNDGGELFF.

This clonotype appeared a few times. The chain links TRBV4-1 to TRBJ1-4, with D hard to call. The CDR3 runs to 13 residues. Trimming removed 11 bases at V and 8 bases at J, with 18 bases between. CDR1 and CDR2 (germline): MGHRA, YSYEKL. The CDR3 protein is CACRGSDEEKLFF. In DNA form, the CDR3 reads TGCGCCTGTCGGGGTTCGGACGAGGAAAAACTGTTTTTT.

J is TRBJ2-2 and V is TRBV7-9, with D perhaps TRBD1 (6 bases). Germline V gives CDR1 SEHNR, CDR2 FQNEAQ (reference sequence). Trimming pared 1 base from V and 1 base from J, leaving 10 bases between. This CDR3 region has 16 residues. CDR3 in DNA: TGTGCCAGCAGCTTAGAGGGACACCTGAACACCGGGGAGCTGTTTTTT. It is translated as CASSLEGHLNTGELFF.

The chain couples TRBV7-9 to TRBJ1-2; D call uncertain. The CDR3 totals 14 residues. The V end was cut by 5 bases, the J end by 2 bases, with 12 bases between. Looked up from germline, CDR1 is SEHNR and CDR2 is FQNEAQ (reference sequence). The CDR3, as DNA: TGTGCCAGCAGCCTAAGGGAATCCAACTATGGCTACACCTTC. As protein: CASSLRESNYGYTF.

J is TRBJ2-7 and V is TRBV7-9; D call uncertain. Trimming removed 5 bases from V and 2 bases from J, with 13 bases in between. Germline V gives CDR1 SEHNR, CDR2 FQNEAQ (reference sequence). The CDR3 loop spans 14 amino acids. In DNA, the CDR3 is TGTGCCAGCAGCCCCGTTCCTGAGCCCTACGAGCAGTACTTC. Residues: CASSPVPEPYEQYF.

This clonotype has more than one count but fewer than ten. The rearrangement joins TRBV7-6 to TRBJ1-2, with D uncertain. Trimming shortened V by 1 base and J by 4 bases, and 13 bases separated the two germline ends. The CDR3 is 15 residues long. The germline CDR1 and CDR2 sequences are SGHVS and FNYEAQ. The CDR3 loop is CASSLDSRATYGYTF. CDR3 bases: TGTGCCAGCAGCTTAGATTCCCGGGCTACCTATGGCTACACCTTC. The full variable domain, with the rest looked up from reference TRBV7-6 and TRBJ1-2, is GAGVSQSPRYKVTKRGQDVALRCDPISGHVSLYWYRQALGQGPEFLTYFNYEAQQDKSGLPNDRFSAERPEGSISTLTIQRTEQRDSAMYRCASSLDSRATYGYTFGSGTRLTVV.

This clonotype was seen a few times. The V call is TRBV6-5, the J call TRBJ2-1; 9 nucleotides align to TRBD1. Germline CDR1 and CDR2: MNHEY and SVGAGI. V shed 5 bases, J shed 4 bases, and the junction held 6 bases outside the gene matches. The CDR3 is 15 residues long. DNA of the CDR3: TGTGCCAGCAGTCCCCAGACAGGGGGGTACAATGAGCAGTTCTTC. It encodes CASSPQTGGYNEQFF.

This clonotype has more than one count but fewer than ten. V is TRBV11-1 and J is TRBJ2-1; 7 nucleotides agree with TRBD2. The CDR3 is 15 residues long. Germline CDR1 reads SGHAT; CDR2 reads FQDESV (reference sequence). J gave up 4 bases and V 4 bases, and 7 bases lay outside the gene matches. CDR3 nucleotide sequence: TGTGCCAGCAGCTCTTGGGCTAGCGGTTACAATGAGCAGTTCTTC. Amino acids: CASSSWASGYNEQFF.

This clonotype was found many times. The V gene is TRBV19, the J gene TRBJ1-1; D gene uncertain. This CDR3 region has 11 residues. Looked up from germline, CDR1 is LNHDA and CDR2 is SQIVND (reference sequence). Trimming took off 8 bases at V and 1 base at J, with 5 bases between the two ends. DNA of the CDR3: TGTGCCAGTTCAAAGAACACTGAAGCTTTCTTT. As protein: CASSKNTEAFF.

CDR3 protein: CASSPRDGVTLALAKNIQYF. The DNA of the CDR3 is TGTGCCAGCAGCCCTCGAGACGGTGTGACACTAGCCCTAGCCAAAAACATTCAGTACTTC. The V gene is TRBV9, the J gene TRBJ2-4; perhaps TRBD2 as D (6 bases). The germline V gene encodes CDR1 SGDLS and CDR2 YYNGEE. The V gene lost 4 bases and the J gene lost 0 bases, with 26 bases spanning the gap. This CDR3 has 20 amino acids.